What follows are 19 T cell receptor beta chains derived from one specimen sequenced in a study of blood T cell repertoires in COVID-19. Clones were sequenced by immunoSEQ multiplex PCR, and TCRdb holds only the in-frame ones, with some missing. Counted here are some 410,000 clones, roughly 90% occurring once; the ten biggest clones make up approximately 1%. What was sequenced was PBMCs or T cells enriched from blood (not recorded which). These receptors all come from a woman between 25 and 40 years old with acute COVID-19.

V gene TRBV19 combines with J gene TRBJ1-5, with D possibly being TRBD1 (6 bases). Germline assignment: CDR1 LNHDA and CDR2 SQIVND (reference sequence). The V end was cut by 5 bases, the J end by 5 bases, with 16 bases between. This CDR3 comprises 15 residues. CDR3 protein: CASSVGQSRYQPQHF. DNA for the CDR3: TGTGCCAGTAGTGTCGGACAGAGCCGATATCAGCCCCAGCATTTT.

This clone was observed a single time. This chain uses TRBV4-3 with TRBJ1-5; TRBD1 aligns across 8 bases. CDR1 LGHNA and CDR2 YSLEER come from the germline V gene. The CDR3 is 15 amino acids. Trimming took 0 bases from V and 5 from J; bases not matched to a gene: 3. CDR3 nucleotide sequence: TGCGCCAGCAGCCAAGAGGACAGGGACCATCAGCCCCAGCATTTT. This sequence encodes CASSQEDRDHQPQHF.

The chain links TRBV3-1 (or the pseudogene TRBV3-2) to TRBJ1-1, with D perhaps matching TRBD1 (5 bases). The V and J ends lost 2 bases and 4 bases respectively, with 11 bases between them. Germline V gene sequence: CDR1 LGHDT, CDR2 YNNKEL (reference sequence). This CDR3 is 14 amino acids long. The DNA of the CDR3 is TGTGCCAGCAGCCAAAGCTTGGGGGGCACTGAAGCTTTCTTT. This translates into CASSQSLGGTEAFF.

The chain carries TRBV7-6 and TRBJ1-2; TRBD1 matches at 8 bases. The V gene end was trimmed by 5 bases and the J gene end by 3 bases; junction bases not matched to a gene: 2. CDR1 is SGHVS, CDR2 FNYEAQ, per germline. This CDR3 is built from 13 residues. CDR3 sequence: CASSPGQDYGYTF. The DNA for the CDR3 is TGTGCCAGCAGCCCGGGACAGGACTATGGCTACACCTTC. The complete variable domain, with remaining parts taken from reference TRBV7-6 and TRBJ1-2, reads GAGVSQSPRYKVTKRGQDVALRCDPISGHVSLYWYRQALGQGPEFLTYFNYEAQQDKSGLPNDRFSAERPEGSISTLTIQRTEQRDSAMYRCASSPGQDYGYTFGSGTRLTVV.

The chain uses TRBV24-1 and TRBJ2-3; maybe TRBD1 (5 bases). The V end lost 3 bases, the J end lost 9 bases, and 6 bases lay between the germline ends. CDR1 and CDR2 (germline): KGHDR, SFDVKD. This CDR3 comprises 11 residues. The CDR3 DNA sequence: TGTGCCACCAGTGATAAGGGGACGCAGTATTTT. Translated, it gives CATSDKGTQYF.

CDR3 amino acids: CAITARASRSYNEQFF. The CDR3 bases are TGTGCCATCACTGCGAGGGCCTCCCGCTCCTACAATGAGCAGTTCTTC. J is TRBJ2-1 and V is TRBV10-3; possibly TRBD2 for D (5 bases). The germline V and J ends were trimmed by 7 bases and 0 bases, with 16 bases remaining between them. The CDR3 loop spans 16 amino acids. The germline V gene encodes CDR1 ENHRY and CDR2 SYGVKD.

V usage is TRBV18 and J usage is TRBJ1-1; 8 nucleotides align to TRBD1. CDR3 length: 15 amino acids. Germline-derived CDR1 and CDR2 are KGHSH and LQKENI. V lost 6 bases to trimming and J lost 1 base; unmatched junction nucleotides: 7. In DNA, the CDR3 is TGTGCCAGCTCGGACAGGGAGGGTAGGAACACTGAAGCTTTCTTT. Protein sequence: CASSDREGRNTEAFF.

This chain links TRBV13 with TRBJ2-7, with 7 bases identical to TRBD1. The CDR3 has 11 residues. Germline V lookup: CDR1 PRHDT, CDR2 FYEKMQ (reference sequence). V lost 5 bases, J lost 6 bases, and 1 base stayed unmatched. The CDR3: CASSHRGEQYF. DNA for the CDR3: TGTGCCAGCAGCCACAGGGGCGAGCAGTACTTC.

The rearrangement joins TRBV19 to TRBJ1-5; D call uncertain. The CDR3 loop spans 13 amino acids. V lost 2 bases and J lost 7, with 9 bases in between. Germline V gives CDR1 LNHDA, CDR2 SQIVND (reference sequence). CDR3 in DNA: TGTGCCAGTAGTATATGGGCCGAGCAGCCCCAGCATTTT. This codes for CASSIWAEQPQHF.

The chain couples TRBV15 to TRBJ2-1, with D perhaps matching TRBD2 (6 bases). The CDR3 spans 11 residues. Trimming pared 5 bases from V and 10 bases from J, leaving 9 bases between. CDR1 and CDR2 (germline): LNHNV, YYDKDF (reference sequence). The CDR3 spells CATSPGVEQFF. The DNA of the CDR3 is TGTGCCACCAGCCCGGGGGTGGAGCAGTTCTTC. Full variable domain (remainder filled in from reference TRBV15 and TRBJ2-1): DAMVIQNPRYQVTQFGKPVTLSCSQTLNHNVMYWYQQKSSQAPKLLFHYYDKDFNNEADTPDNFQSRRPNTSFCFLDIRSPGLGDTAMYLCATSPGVEQFFGPGTRLTVL.

In its sample, this clone was seen once. The genes are TRBV11-3 and TRBJ1-1; 8 nucleotides align to TRBD1. Germline trimming cut 3 bases from V and 5 bases from J; bases unmatched to any gene: 11. Germline CDR1 and CDR2: SGHNT and YENEEA. The CDR3 is 16 residues long. The CDR3 DNA is TGTGCCAGCAGCTTGGTTTCAGGGGGCGGCGAGACTGAAGCTTTCTTT. This translates into CASSLVSGGGETEAFF.

The chain couples TRBV12-5 to TRBJ1-2, with 7 bases aligning to TRBD1. The CDR3 spans 11 residues. The V gene end was trimmed by 3 bases and the J gene end by 12 bases; junction bases not matched to a gene: 4. Germline V gene sequence: CDR1 LGHNT, CDR2 FRNRAP. The CDR3 region has the DNA TGTGCTAGTGGTTTAAACAGGGGCCACACCTTC. It codes for CASGLNRGHTF.

The chain couples TRBV28 to TRBJ1-6; 9 bases fit TRBD1. Trimming removed 2 bases from V and 7 bases from J; junction bases left unmatched: 6. CDR1 and CDR2 (germline): MDHEN, SYDVKM. The CDR3 runs to 16 residues. Here the CDR3 reads CASSLKGQGYNSPLHF. For the CDR3, the DNA is TGTGCCAGCAGTTTAAAAGGACAGGGGTACAATTCACCCCTCCACTTT.

The chain employs TRBV28 and TRBJ2-2; 9 bases agree with TRBD1. The CDR3 runs 15 residues. The junction had 13 bases not matched to a gene; V was cut back by 8 bases and J by 9 bases. In germline, CDR1 is MDHEN, CDR2 SYDVKM. The CDR3 protein is CASGTGTGIPRELFF. The CDR3 nucleotides read TGTGCCAGCGGGACCGGGACAGGGATACCGCGGGAGCTGTTTTTT.

The genes are TRBV23-1 and TRBJ2-1, with D perhaps TRBD2 (6 bases). TRBV23-1 is an open reading frame, and its role is uncertain. V dropped 0 bases and J dropped 6 bases, with 6 bases sitting between them. This CDR3 region has 13 residues. CDR3 coding DNA: TGCGCCAGCAGTCAATCGGAGGGCAATGAGCAGTTCTTC. Translated: CASSQSEGNEQFF.

This chain uses TRBV5-1 with TRBJ2-3, with TRBD2 matching 14 bases. V lost 6 bases and J lost 0; bases outside the gene matches: 9. The CDR3 sequence is 18 residues long. Germline V gene data show CDR1 as SGHRS and CDR2 as YFSETQ. The DNA of the CDR3 is TGCGCCAGCACCCGACTAGCGGGGGGGCCTATTAGCACAGATACGCAGTATTTT. This codes for CASTRLAGGPISTDTQYF.

The chain is built from TRBV12-3 or TRBV12-4 and TRBJ1-1; unclear D gene. The CDR3 is made up of 11 amino acids. V was clipped by 7 bases and J by 7 bases, with 10 bases between them. The CDR3 region has the DNA TGTGCCAGCAATACGGGATTTGAAGCTTTCTTT. It specifies CASNTGFEAFF.

This chain connects TRBV7-9 to TRBJ1-1; weak D call: TRBD1 (6 bases). Trimming removed 3 bases at V and 0 bases at J, with 11 bases between. This CDR3 contains 15 residues. Germline CDR1 reads SEHNR; CDR2 reads FQNEAQ (reference sequence). The CDR3: CASSLTGIMNTEAFF. The CDR3 nucleotides read TGTGCCAGCAGCTTGACAGGAATCATGAACACTGAAGCTTTCTTT.

The chain joins TRBV3-1 (or the pseudogene TRBV3-2) to TRBJ2-3; TRBD2 might be the D (5 bases). The ends were cut back, 2 bases at V and 4 bases at J, with 13 bases in the middle. The germline CDR1 and CDR2 sequences are LGHDT and YNNKEL (reference sequence). CDR3 size: 15 residues. CDR3: CASSQNPWGADTQYF. CDR3 nucleotides: TGTGCCAGCAGCCAAAACCCTTGGGGAGCAGATACGCAGTATTTT.